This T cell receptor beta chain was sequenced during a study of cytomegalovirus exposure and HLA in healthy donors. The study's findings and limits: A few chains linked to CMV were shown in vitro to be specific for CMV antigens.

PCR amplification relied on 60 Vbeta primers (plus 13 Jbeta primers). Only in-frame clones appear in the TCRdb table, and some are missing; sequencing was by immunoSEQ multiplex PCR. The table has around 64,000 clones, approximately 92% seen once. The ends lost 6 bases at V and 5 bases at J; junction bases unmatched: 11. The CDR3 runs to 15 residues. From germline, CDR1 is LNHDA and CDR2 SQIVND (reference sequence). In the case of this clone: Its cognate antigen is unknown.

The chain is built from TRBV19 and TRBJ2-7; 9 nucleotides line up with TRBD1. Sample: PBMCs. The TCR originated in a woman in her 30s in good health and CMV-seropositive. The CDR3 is CASSPQGAGRNEQYF. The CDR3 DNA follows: TGTGCCAGTAGCCCACAGGGGGCAGGAAGAAACGAGCAGTACTTC.